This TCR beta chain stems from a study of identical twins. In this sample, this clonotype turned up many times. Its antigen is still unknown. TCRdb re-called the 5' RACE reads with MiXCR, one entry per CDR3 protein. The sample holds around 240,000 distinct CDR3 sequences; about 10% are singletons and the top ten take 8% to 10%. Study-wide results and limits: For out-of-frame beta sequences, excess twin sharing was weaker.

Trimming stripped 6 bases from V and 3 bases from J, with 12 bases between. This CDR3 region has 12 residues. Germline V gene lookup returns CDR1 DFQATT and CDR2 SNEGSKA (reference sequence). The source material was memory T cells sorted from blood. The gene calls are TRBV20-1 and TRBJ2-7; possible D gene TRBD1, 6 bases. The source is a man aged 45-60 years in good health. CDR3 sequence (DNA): TGCAGTGCAAGGGACAACAACTACGAGCAGTACTTC. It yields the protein CSARDNNYEQYF.